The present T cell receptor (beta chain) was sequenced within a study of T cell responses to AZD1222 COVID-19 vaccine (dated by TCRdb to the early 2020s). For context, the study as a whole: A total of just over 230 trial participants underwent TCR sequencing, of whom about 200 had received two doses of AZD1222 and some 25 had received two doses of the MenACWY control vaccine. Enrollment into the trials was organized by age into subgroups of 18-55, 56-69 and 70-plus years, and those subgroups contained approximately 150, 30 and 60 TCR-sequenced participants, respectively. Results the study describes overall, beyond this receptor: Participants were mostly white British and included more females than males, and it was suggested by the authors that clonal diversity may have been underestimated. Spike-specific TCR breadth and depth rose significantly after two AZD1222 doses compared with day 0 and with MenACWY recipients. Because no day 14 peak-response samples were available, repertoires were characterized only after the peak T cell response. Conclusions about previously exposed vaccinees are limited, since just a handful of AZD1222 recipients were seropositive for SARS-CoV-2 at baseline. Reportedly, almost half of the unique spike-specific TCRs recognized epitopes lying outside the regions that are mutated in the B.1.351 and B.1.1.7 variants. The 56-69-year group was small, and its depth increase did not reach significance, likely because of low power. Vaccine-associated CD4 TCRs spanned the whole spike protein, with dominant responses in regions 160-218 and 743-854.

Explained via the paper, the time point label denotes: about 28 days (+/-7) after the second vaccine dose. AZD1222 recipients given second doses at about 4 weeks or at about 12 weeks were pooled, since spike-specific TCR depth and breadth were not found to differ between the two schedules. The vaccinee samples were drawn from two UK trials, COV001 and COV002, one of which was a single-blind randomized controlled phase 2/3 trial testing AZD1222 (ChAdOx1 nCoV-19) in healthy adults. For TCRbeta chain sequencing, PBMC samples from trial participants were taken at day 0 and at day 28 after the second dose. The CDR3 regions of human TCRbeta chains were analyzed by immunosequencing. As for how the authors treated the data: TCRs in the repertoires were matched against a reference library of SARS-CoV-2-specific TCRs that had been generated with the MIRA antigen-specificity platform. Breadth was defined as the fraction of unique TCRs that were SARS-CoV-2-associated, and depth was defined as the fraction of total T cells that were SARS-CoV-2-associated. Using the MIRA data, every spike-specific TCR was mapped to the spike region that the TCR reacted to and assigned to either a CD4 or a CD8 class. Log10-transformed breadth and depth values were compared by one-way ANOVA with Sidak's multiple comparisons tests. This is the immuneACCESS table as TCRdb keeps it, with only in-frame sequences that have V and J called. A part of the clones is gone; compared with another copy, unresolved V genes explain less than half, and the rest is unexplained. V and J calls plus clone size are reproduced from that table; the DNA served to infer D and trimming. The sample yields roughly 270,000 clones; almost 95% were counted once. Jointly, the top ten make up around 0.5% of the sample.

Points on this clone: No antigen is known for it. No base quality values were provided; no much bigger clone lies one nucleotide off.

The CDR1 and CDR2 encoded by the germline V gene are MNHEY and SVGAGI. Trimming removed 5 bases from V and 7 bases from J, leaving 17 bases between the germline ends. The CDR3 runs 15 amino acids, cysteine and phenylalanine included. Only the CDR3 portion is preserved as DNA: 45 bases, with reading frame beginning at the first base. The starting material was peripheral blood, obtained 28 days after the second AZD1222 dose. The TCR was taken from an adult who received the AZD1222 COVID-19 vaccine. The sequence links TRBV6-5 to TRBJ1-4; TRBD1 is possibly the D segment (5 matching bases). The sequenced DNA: TGTGCCAGCAGTCGCCAGGGCCCTTATGGTGAAAAACTGTTTTTT. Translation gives CASSRQGPYGEKLFF.